This paragraph covers one TCR beta chain sequence. The antigen remains unidentified. V was clipped by 4 bases and J by 2 bases, with 9 bases between them. Germline CDR1 is SGHAT and CDR2 is FQDESV (reference sequence). CDR3 length: 13 amino acids. The second PCR ran about 6 to 12 cycles with a sample-barcoded 5' primer and J-beta primers. TCRdb re-analysed the 5' RACE reads in MiXCR, keeping a single row per CDR3 protein. Counted here are 600,000 to 800,000 distinct CDR3 sequences, under 65% occurring once; the ten biggest clones make up roughly 14%. This specimen comes from a study of blood T cells in healthy people across ages. Study-level points and caveats: It was held that diversity estimates obtained from one million T cells represented underestimates. In older individuals, TCR beta diversity per million T cells was lower, falling roughly linearly with age.

The J gene is TRBJ2-7, the V gene TRBV11-1; D not certain. The receptor was derived from a woman older than 75 in good health. The sequencing sample was made of blood. CDR3 nucleotide sequence: TGTGCCAGCAGCTCCCAAGGTACCTACGAGCAGTACTTC. It specifies CASSSQGTYEQYF.